A single sample is the source of the 5 T cell receptor beta chains below, sequenced in a study of Tregs in tolerant kidney transplant recipients. Profiling relied on immunoSEQ multiplex PCR, and the TCRdb table lists in-frame clones only, not all of them. This sample's table reports more than 30,000 clones. Specimen: CD8+ T cells from blood, collected before the transplant. These receptors were obtained from a human donor who received a combined kidney and bone marrow transplant.

CDR3 residues: CASSPVTNIYNEQFF. Partial CDR3 DNA: TGTGCCAGCTCACCAGTAACTAACATCTACAATGAG. The chain carries TRBV18 and TRBJ2-1; D not resolved. The DNA ends 3 residues before the CDR3 does, and the rest of the CDR3 is filled in from the germline J gene. CDR3 length: 15 residues. V gave up 2 bases and J gave up 3 bases, with 11 bases separating them. CDR1 and CDR2 (germline): KGHSH, LQKENI.

Remarks on this clone: The observed sequence ends 3 residues before the CDR3 terminus, with the missing tail filled in from the germline J gene. The chain carries TRBV29-1 and TRBJ1-1; tentative D call: TRBD1 (5 bases). V was shortened by 7 bases and J by 4 bases, with 13 bases between the two germline ends. Germline V gene sequence: CDR1 SQVTM, CDR2 ANQGSEA. This CDR3 contains 12 residues. The sequenced CDR3 bases are TGCAGCGCGGGGGTGGGCGGCACTGAA. It translates to CSAGVGGTE. The full CDR3 protein is CSAGVGGTEAFF.

Concerning this clone: The CDR3 extends 3 residues past the end of the read, so its final part is completed from the germline J gene. The J gene is TRBJ2-5, the V gene TRBV7-3; 12 positions match TRBD2. CDR1 is SGHTA and CDR2 is FQGTGA in the germline V gene. The CDR3 has 16 residues. After removal of 5 bases from V and 5 bases from J, the junction contained 9 bases not matched to a gene. This CDR3 is CASSHPTSGRPETQYF. The DNA read from the CDR3 is TGTGCCAGCAGCCACCCCACTAGCGGGAGGCCCGAGACC. Combining the CDR3 with reference TRBV7-3 and TRBJ2-5 gives the whole variable domain GAGVSQTPSNKVTEKGKYVELRCDPISGHTALYWYRQSLGQGPEFLIYFQGTGAADDSGLPNDRFFAVRPEGSVSTLKIQRTERGDSAVYLCASSHPTSGRPETQYFGPGTRLLVL.

Concerning this clone itself: The read finishes 3 residues shy of the CDR3 end, and the germline J gene is used to complete it. The chain is built from TRBV6-2 or TRBV6-3 and TRBJ2-7; 10 bases match TRBD2. CDR3 length: 17 residues. V was pared by 4 bases and J by 0 bases, with 9 bases of the junction left unmatched. Germline lookup yields CDR1 MNHEY and CDR2 SVGEGT. Partial CDR3 DNA: TGTGCCAGCAGTTCTAGCGGGAGACCCACGAGCTCCTACGAG. Residues: CASSSSGRPTSSYE. The whole CDR3 reads CASSSSGRPTSSYEQYF.

Of note for this clone: The read ends 3 residues early relative to the CDR3; the germline J gene fills the gap. The rearrangement links TRBV30 to TRBJ2-1; the match to TRBD2 covers 11 bases. CDR1 and CDR2 from the germline V gene are GTSNPN and SVGIG (reference sequence). J was trimmed by 8 bases and V by 4 bases; bases with no gene match: 4. This CDR3 has 13 residues. CDR3 DNA, as far as it was read: TGTGCCTGGATACTAGCGGGAGCCTATGAG. This gives the protein CAWILAGAYE. The whole CDR3 region reads CAWILAGAYEQFF.